The clone carrying this T cell receptor (beta chain) was counted many times. The target antigen is unknown. The data stem from a study of T cells in Graves' hyperthyroidism and ophthalmopathy. Whole-study findings and limits: Ophthalmopathy was identified by the model a median around 6 months ahead of onset.

Any patient presenting with uncontrolled infection, other autoimmune disease, pregnancy or lactation was left out. For the diagnoses, clinical symptoms, serum thyroxine and TRAb, thyroid ultrasound and orbital computed tomography were used. RNA transcripts served as the template for amplifying TCR beta CDR3 regions. The primer set for the first-round RT-PCR of the TCR CDR3 was HTBI. TCRdb re-called the multiplex PCR reads through MiXCR, storing one row per CDR3 protein. This table has about 480,000 distinct CDR3 sequences, less than 25% appearing once. This clonotype originated in a young woman with Graves' ophthalmopathy. Sample: blood.

The CDR3 bases are TGCAGTGCTAGAGTTGGAGGGGGGGGTGCTTTCTTT. As protein: CSARVGGGGAFF. The chain links TRBV20-1 to TRBJ1-1; weak D call: TRBD1 (6 bases). CDR1 and CDR2 from the germline V gene are DFQATT and SNEGSKA (reference sequence). The CDR3 runs 12 residues. The V end was cut by 1 base, the J end by 11 bases, with 14 bases between.